This T cell receptor (beta chain) was sequenced for a study of technical replicates of blood from a handful of donors. The repertoire was sequenced with immunoSEQ multiplex PCR; TCRdb's copy has only in-frame clones and lacks some. The sample has 75,000 to 100,000 clones, approximately 96% seen once. The CDR3 extends over 14 amino acids. Trimming removed 0 bases at V and 5 bases at J, with 10 bases between. The germline gives CDR1 MGHRA, CDR2 YSYEKL. The TCR was taken from a human donor in good health. The source material was T cells isolated from PBMCs. This chain links TRBV4-1 with TRBJ1-2; no definite D call. The CDR3 DNA sequence: TGCGCCAGCAGCCAAGATGGCAGAATGTATGGCTACACCTTC. Translation: CASSQDGRMYGYTF.